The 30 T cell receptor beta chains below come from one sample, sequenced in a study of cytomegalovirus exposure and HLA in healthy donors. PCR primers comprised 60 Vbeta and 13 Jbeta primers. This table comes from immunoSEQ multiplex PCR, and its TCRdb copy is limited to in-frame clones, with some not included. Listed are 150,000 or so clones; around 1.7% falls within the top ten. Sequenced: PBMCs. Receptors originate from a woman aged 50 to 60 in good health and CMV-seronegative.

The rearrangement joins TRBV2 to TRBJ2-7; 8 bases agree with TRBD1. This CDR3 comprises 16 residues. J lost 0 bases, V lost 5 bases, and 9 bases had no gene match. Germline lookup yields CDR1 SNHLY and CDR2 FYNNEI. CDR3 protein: CASSQGARTGSYEQYF. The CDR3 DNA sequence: TGTGCCAGCAGTCAGGGGGCTCGGACGGGCTCCTACGAGCAGTACTTC.

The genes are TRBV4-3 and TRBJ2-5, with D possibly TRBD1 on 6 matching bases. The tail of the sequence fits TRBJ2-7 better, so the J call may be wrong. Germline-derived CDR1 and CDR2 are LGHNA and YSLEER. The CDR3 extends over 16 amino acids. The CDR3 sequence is CASSQGAQGRTYEQYF. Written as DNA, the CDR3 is TGCGCCAGCAGCCAAGGAGCACAGGGACGTACCTACGAGCAGTACTTC.

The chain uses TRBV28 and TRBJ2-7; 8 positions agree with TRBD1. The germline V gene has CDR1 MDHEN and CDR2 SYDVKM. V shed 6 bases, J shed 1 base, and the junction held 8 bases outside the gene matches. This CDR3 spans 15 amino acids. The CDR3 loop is CASSRTGGQSYEQYF. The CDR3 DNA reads TGTGCCAGCAGCCGAACAGGGGGTCAGTCCTACGAGCAGTACTTC.

CDR3 coding DNA: TGTGCCAGCAGCCTCCAGATTGGCGGAGCGGGGGGAGGGGAGACCCAGTACTTC. Its translation: CASSLQIGGAGGGETQYF. The chain couples TRBV7-2 to TRBJ2-5, with TRBD2 matching over 9 bases. The V gene end was trimmed by 5 bases and the J gene end by 5 bases; junction bases not matched to a gene: 18. Germline V lookup: CDR1 SGHTA, CDR2 FQGNSA. CDR3 size: 18 residues.

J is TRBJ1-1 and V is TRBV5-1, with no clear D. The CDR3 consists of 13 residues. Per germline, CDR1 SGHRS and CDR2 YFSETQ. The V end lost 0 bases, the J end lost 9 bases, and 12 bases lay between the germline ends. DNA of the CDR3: TGCGCCAGCAGCTTGGGGGGAGGGCATAAAGCTTTCTTT. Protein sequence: CASSLGGGHKAFF.

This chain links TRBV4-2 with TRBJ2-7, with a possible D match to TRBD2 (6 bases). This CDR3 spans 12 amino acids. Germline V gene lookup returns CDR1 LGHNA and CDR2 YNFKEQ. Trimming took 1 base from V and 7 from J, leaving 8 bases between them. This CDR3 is CASSQVAGEQYF. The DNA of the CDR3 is TGTGCCAGCAGCCAAGTCGCGGGGGAGCAGTACTTC.

The CDR3 protein is CASSLYPGTNNSPLHF. CDR3 in DNA: TGTGCCAGCAGCTTGTATCCAGGCACAAATAATTCACCCCTCCACTTT. The genes are TRBV5-4 and TRBJ1-6; no firm D call. The CDR3 spans 16 residues. CDR1 is SGHNT, CDR2 YYREEE, per germline (reference sequence). Trimming took off 1 base at V and 5 bases at J, with 13 bases between the two ends.

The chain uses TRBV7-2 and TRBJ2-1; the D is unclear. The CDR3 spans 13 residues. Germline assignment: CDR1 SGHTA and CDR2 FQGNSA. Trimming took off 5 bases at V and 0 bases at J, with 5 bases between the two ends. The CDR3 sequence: CASSPRSYNEQFF. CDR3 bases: TGTGCCAGCAGCCCCCGCTCCTACAATGAGCAGTTCTTC. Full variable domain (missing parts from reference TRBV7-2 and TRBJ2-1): GAGVSQSPSNKVTEKGKDVELRCDPISGHTALYWYRQSLGQGLEFLIYFQGNSAPDKSGLPSDRFSAERTGGSVSTLTIQRTQQEDSAVYLCASSPRSYNEQFFGPGTRLTVL.

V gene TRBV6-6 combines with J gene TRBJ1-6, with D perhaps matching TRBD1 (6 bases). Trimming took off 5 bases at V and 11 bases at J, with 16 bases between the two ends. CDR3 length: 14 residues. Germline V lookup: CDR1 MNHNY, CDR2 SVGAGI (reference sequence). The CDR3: CASSIGQSRAPLHF. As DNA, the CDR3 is TGTGCCAGCAGTATTGGACAGAGCAGGGCACCCCTCCACTTT.

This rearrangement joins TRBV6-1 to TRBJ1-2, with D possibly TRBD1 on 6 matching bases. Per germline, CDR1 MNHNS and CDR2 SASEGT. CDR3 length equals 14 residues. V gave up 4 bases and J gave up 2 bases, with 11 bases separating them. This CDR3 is CASSVGDTNYGYTF. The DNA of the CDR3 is TGTGCCAGCAGTGTCGGGGACACAAACTATGGCTACACCTTC.

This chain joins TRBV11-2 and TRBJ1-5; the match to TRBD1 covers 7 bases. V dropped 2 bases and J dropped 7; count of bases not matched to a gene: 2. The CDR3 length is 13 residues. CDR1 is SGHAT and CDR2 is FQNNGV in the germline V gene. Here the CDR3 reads CASSLIRGQPQHF. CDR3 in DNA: TGTGCCAGCAGCTTAATCAGGGGGCAGCCCCAGCATTTT.

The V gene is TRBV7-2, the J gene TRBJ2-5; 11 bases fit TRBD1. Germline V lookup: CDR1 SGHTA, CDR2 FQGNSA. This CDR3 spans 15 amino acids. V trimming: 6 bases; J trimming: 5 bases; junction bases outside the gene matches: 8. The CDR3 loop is CASSRDGTGGETQYF. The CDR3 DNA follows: TGTGCCAGCAGTCGAGACGGGACAGGGGGGGAGACCCAGTACTTC.

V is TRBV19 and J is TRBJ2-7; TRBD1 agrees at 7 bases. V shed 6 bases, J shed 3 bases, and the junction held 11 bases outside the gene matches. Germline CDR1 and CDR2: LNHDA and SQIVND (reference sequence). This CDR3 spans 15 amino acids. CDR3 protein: CASRSLGQSNYEQYF. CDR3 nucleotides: TGTGCCAGTAGGTCTTTGGGACAGAGCAACTACGAGCAGTACTTC. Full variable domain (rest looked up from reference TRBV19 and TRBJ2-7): DGGITQSPKYLFRKEGQNVTLSCEQNLNHDAMYWYRQDPGQGLRLIYYSQIVNDFQKGDIAEGYSVSREKKESFPLTVTSAQKNPTAFYLCASRSLGQSNYEQYFGPGTRLTVT.

The CDR3 DNA sequence: TGTGCCAGCAACCCCGGGACAGGGGAAACCGGGGAGCTGTTTTTT. It codes for CASNPGTGETGELFF. The chain combines TRBV25-1 with TRBJ2-2, with 10 nucleotides matching TRBD1. Germline V gene data show CDR1 as MGHDK and CDR2 as SYGVNS. The CDR3 extends over 15 amino acids. The ends lost 7 bases at V and 5 bases at J; junction bases unmatched: 7.

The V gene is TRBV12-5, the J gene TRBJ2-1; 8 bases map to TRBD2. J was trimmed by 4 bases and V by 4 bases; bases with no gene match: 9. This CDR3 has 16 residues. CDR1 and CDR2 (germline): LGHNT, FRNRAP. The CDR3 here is CASGSLAGGFYNEQFF. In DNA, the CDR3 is TGTGCTAGTGGTTCCCTCGCGGGAGGTTTTTACAATGAGCAGTTCTTC. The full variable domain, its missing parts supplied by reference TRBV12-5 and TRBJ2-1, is DARVTQTPRHKVTEMGQEVTMRCQPILGHNTVFWYRQTMMQGLELLAYFRNRAPLDDSGMPKDRFSAEMPDATLATLKIQPSEPRDSAVYFCASGSLAGGFYNEQFFGPGTRLTVL.

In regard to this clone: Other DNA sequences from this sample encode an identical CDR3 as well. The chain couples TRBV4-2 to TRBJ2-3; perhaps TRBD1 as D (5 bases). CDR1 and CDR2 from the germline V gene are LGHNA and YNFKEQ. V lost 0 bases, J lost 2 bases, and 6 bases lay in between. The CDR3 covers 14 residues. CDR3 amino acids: CASSQDRATDTQYF. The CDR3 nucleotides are TGTGCCAGCAGCCAAGACAGGGCCACAGATACGCAGTATTTT.

The CDR3 loop reads CASSYRDNYNSPLHF. The CDR3 nucleotides are TGTGCCAGCAGTTACCGGGACAACTATAATTCACCCCTCCACTTT. V and J are TRBV6-5 and TRBJ1-6; TRBD1 is a possible D gene (6 bases). V was cut by 2 bases and J by 3 bases, with 8 bases left in between. The CDR3 length is 15 residues. From germline, CDR1 is MNHEY and CDR2 SVGAGI.

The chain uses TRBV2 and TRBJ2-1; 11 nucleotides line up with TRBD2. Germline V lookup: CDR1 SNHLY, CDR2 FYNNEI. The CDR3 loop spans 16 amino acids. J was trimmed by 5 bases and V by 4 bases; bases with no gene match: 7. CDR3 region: CASSVERLAGHNEQFF. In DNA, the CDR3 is TGTGCCAGCAGTGTGGAGCGACTAGCGGGACACAATGAGCAGTTCTTC. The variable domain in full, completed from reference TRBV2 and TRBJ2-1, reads EPEVTQTPSHQVTQMGQEVILRCVPISNHLYFYWYRQILGQKVEFLVSFYNNEISEKSEIFDDQFSVERPDGSNFTLKIRSTKLEDSAMYFCASSVERLAGHNEQFFGPGTRLTVL.

CDR3 nucleotides: TGTGCCAGCACCTCGGGGGGGAAATACGAGCAGTACTTC. This translates into CASTSGGKYEQYF. The chain carries TRBV28 and TRBJ2-7, with 8 bases fitting TRBD2. Germline V gene sequence: CDR1 MDHEN, CDR2 SYDVKM. This CDR3 is built from 13 residues. Losses at the gene ends were 7 bases for V and 4 bases for J; bases not matched to a gene: 6.

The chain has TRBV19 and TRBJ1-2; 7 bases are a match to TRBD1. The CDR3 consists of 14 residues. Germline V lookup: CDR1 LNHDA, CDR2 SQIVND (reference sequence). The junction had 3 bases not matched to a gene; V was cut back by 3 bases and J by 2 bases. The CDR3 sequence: CASSIDRANYGYTF. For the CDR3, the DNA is TGTGCCAGTAGTATTGACAGGGCGAACTATGGCTACACCTTC. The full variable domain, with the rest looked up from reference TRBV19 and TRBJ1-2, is DGGITQSPKYLFRKEGQNVTLSCEQNLNHDAMYWYRQDPGQGLRLIYYSQIVNDFQKGDIAEGYSVSREKKESFPLTVTSAQKNPTAFYLCASSIDRANYGYTFGSGTRLTVV.

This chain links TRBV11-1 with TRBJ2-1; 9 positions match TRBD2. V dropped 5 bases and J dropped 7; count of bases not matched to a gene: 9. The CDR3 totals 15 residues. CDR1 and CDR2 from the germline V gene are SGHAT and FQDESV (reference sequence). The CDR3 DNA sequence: TGTGCCAGCAGCCCAGCGGGGGGCGCAGGTAATGAGCAGTTCTTC. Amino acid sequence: CASSPAGGAGNEQFF.

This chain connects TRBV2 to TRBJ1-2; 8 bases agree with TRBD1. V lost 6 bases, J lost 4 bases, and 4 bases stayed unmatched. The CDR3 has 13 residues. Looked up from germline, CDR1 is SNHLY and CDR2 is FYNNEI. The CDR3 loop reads CASRYGQGYGYTF. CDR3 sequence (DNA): TGTGCCAGCAGATATGGACAGGGCTATGGCTACACCTTC.

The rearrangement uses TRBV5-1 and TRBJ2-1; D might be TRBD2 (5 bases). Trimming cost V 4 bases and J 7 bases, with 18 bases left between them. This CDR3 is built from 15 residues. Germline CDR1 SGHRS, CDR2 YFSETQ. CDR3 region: CASSPGDGKLNEQFF. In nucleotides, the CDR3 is TGCGCCAGCAGCCCTGGTGACGGGAAGTTAAATGAGCAGTTCTTC.

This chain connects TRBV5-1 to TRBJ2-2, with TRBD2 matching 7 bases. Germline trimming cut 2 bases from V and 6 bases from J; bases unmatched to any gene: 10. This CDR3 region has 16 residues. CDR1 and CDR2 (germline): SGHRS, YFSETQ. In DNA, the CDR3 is TGCGCCAGCAGCTTAGGTCGGGGGGAAGGCGCCGGGGAGCTGTTTTTT. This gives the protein CASSLGRGEGAGELFF.

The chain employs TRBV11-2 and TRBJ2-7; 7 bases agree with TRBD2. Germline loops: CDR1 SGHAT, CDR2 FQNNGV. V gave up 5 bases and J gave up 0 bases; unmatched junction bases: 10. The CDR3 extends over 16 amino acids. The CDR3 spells CASSPRGVLTSYEQYF. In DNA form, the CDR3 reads TGTGCCAGCAGCCCCCGGGGGGTTCTGACCTCCTACGAGCAGTACTTC.

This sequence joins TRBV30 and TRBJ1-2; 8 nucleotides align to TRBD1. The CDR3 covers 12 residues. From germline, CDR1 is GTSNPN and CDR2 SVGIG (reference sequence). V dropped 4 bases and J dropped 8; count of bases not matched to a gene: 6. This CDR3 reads CAWTPGGRGYTF. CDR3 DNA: TGTGCCTGGACCCCAGGGGGCCGGGGCTACACCTTC.

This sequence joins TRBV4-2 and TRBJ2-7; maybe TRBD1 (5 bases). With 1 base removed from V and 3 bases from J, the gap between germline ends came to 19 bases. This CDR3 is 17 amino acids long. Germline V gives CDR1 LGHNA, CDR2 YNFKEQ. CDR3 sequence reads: CASSQAPSLDRSYEQYF. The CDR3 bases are TGTGCCAGCAGCCAAGCCCCCTCCCTCGACAGAAGCTACGAGCAGTACTTC.

CDR3 bases: TGTGCCAGCAGCGTAAGGGTTAGCGGGAGGGCCAACACCGGGGAGCTGTTTTTT. This gives the protein CASSVRVSGRANTGELFF. The V and J genes are TRBV9 and TRBJ2-2; 11 bases match TRBD2. The J segment lost 2 bases and the V segment lost 1 base, leaving 7 bases of the junction unmatched. The germline V gene has CDR1 SGDLS and CDR2 YYNGEE. The CDR3 is made up of 18 amino acids. The entire variable domain, with the rest obtained from reference TRBV9 and TRBJ2-2, is as follows: DSGVTQTPKHLITATGQRVTLRCSPRSGDLSVYWYQQSLDQGLQFLIQYYNGEERAKGNILERFSAQQFPDLHSELNLSSLELGDSALYFCASSVRVSGRANTGELFFGEGSRLTVL.

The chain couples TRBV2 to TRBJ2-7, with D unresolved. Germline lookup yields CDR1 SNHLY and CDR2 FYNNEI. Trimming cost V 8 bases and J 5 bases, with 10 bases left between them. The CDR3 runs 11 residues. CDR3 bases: TGTGCCAGCCTCGTCGGTCACGAGCAGTACTTC. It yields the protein CASLVGHEQYF.

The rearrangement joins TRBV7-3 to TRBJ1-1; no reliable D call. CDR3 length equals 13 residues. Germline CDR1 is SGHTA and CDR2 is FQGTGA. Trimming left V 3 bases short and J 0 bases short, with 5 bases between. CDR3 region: CASSFTVNTEAFF. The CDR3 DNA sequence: TGTGCCAGCAGCTTTACGGTGAACACTGAAGCTTTCTTT.